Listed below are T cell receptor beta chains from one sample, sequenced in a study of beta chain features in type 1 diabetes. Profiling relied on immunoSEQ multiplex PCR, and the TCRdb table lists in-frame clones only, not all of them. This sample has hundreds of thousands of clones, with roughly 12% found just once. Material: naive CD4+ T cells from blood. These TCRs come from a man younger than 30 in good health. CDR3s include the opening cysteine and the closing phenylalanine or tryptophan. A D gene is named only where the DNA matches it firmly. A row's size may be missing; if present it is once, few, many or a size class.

CDR3nt: TGCGCCAGCGAATTCAGTCTTCGAGGTTACGAGCAGTACTTC
CDR3aa: CASEFSLRGYEQYF
d_gene: -
abundance: few
v_gene: TRBV23-1
j_gene: TRBJ2-7

CDR3nt: TGTGCCAGCAGGGGAGTTTCTGGGGCCAACGTCCTGACTTTC
CDR3aa: CASRGVSGANVLTF
d_gene: -
abundance: -
v_gene: TRBV2
j_gene: TRBJ2-6

CDR3nt: TGTGCCAGCGAATTTCCCGGGACTGACACTTACGAGCAGTACTTC
CDR3aa: CASEFPGTDTYEQYF
d_gene: -
abundance: few
v_gene: TRBV28
j_gene: TRBJ2-7

CDR3nt: TGTGCCAGTAGTACTCAACAGGGGAGCGGCGAGCAGTACTTC
CDR3aa: CASSTQQGSGEQYF
d_gene: TRBD1
abundance: -
v_gene: TRBV19
j_gene: TRBJ2-7

CDR3nt: TGTGCCAGCAGCCCCCGGACTAGCGGGGACATCTATGAGCAGTTCTTC
CDR3aa: CASSPRTSGDIYEQFF
d_gene: TRBD2
abundance: few
v_gene: TRBV9
j_gene: TRBJ2-1

CDR3nt: TGTGCCAGCAGCTTGGGTTCGTCCAGGGTTGGTGAAGCTTTCTTT
CDR3aa: CASSLGSSRVGEAFF
d_gene: -
abundance: few
v_gene: TRBV5-4
j_gene: TRBJ1-1

CDR3nt: TGTGCCACCAGCGGAAACGGGACTAGCGCGTCCAAGACCCAGTACTTC
CDR3aa: CATSGNGTSASKTQYF
d_gene: TRBD2
abundance: once
v_gene: TRBV15
j_gene: TRBJ2-5

CDR3nt: TGTGCCAGCAGTGGAGAAGCGGGAGTAAACACCGGGGAGCTGTTTTTT
CDR3aa: CASSGEAGVNTGELFF
d_gene: TRBD2
abundance: few
v_gene: TRBV2
j_gene: TRBJ2-2

CDR3nt: TGTGCCAGCAGGACGGGGGGCGGATCTTTCACTGAAGCTTTCTTT
CDR3aa: CASRTGGGSFTEAFF
d_gene: -
abundance: -
v_gene: TRBV11-1
j_gene: TRBJ1-1

CDR3nt: TGTGCCAGCAGTGTCCCTCAAAGATGGACAGGGCCGAGACAGCCCCAGCATTTT
CDR3aa: CASSVPQRWTGPRQPQHF
d_gene: TRBD1
abundance: -
v_gene: TRBV2
j_gene: TRBJ1-5

CDR3nt: TGCGCCAGTTCGGGGAGACAGGGGGTATACGAGCAGTACTTC
CDR3aa: CASSGRQGVYEQYF
d_gene: TRBD1
abundance: -
v_gene: TRBV5-1
j_gene: TRBJ2-7

CDR3nt: TGCGCCAGCAGCCGACAGGGGGAGGGCACAGATACGCAGTATTTT
CDR3aa: CASSRQGEGTDTQYF
d_gene: TRBD1
abundance: -
v_gene: TRBV5-1
j_gene: TRBJ2-3

CDR3nt: TGTGCCAGCTCACCGACACGGACAGGGGACACTGAAGCTTTCTTT
CDR3aa: CASSPTRTGDTEAFF
d_gene: TRBD1
abundance: -
v_gene: TRBV18
j_gene: TRBJ1-1

CDR3nt: TGTGCCAGCAGGGTACGGGGAAGTAATCCCAATGAGCAGTTCTTC
CDR3aa: CASRVRGSNPNEQFF
d_gene: -
abundance: -
v_gene: TRBV25-1
j_gene: TRBJ2-1

CDR3nt: TGTGCCAGCAGCCCCCACCCCGGGACAGCTTACAATGAGCAGTTCTTC
CDR3aa: CASSPHPGTAYNEQFF
d_gene: TRBD1
abundance: few
v_gene: TRBV7-2
j_gene: TRBJ2-1

CDR3nt: TGTGCCAGCAGCTTCTCCACAGATACGCAGTATTTT
CDR3aa: CASSFSTDTQYF
d_gene: -
abundance: -
v_gene: TRBV7-2
j_gene: TRBJ2-3